Listed below are T cell receptor beta chains from one sample, sequenced in a study of T cells in Graves' hyperthyroidism and ophthalmopathy. TCRdb passed the multiplex PCR reads through MiXCR, listing each CDR3 protein once. The sample consists of hundreds of thousands of distinct CDR3 sequences, 15% to 18% of them appearing once. Sequencing was performed on blood. The receptor source for this set is a woman between 18 and 30 years old with Graves' hyperthyroidism that later progressed to Graves' ophthalmopathy. The CDR3 runs from the conserved cysteine through the conserved F or W. D genes are given only for firm matches. Clone size is shown for a subset of rows, as once, few, many or a class of expanded clone.

d_gene,abundance,j_gene,len,v_gene,CDR3aa,CDR3nt
.,few,TRBJ2-7,14,TRBV20-1,CSARSPVEFNEQYF,TGCAGTGCCCGGTCCCCGGTGGAGTTTAACGAGCAGTACTTC
.,many,TRBJ2-7,13,TRBV11-2,CASSRQSFYEQYF,TGTGCCAGCAGCCGACAAAGCTTTTACGAGCAGTACTTC
.,few,TRBJ2-2,13,TRBV6-1,CASSHGDTGELFF,TGTGCCAGCAGCCACGGGGATACCGGGGAGCTGTTTTTT
.,few,TRBJ2-7,14,TRBV11-2,CASSSDYPFYEQYF,TGTGCCAGCAGCTCGGACTACCCTTTCTACGAGCAGTACTTC
TRBD2,many,TRBJ2-1,16,TRBV24-1,CATSDPGLAGGDEQFF,TGTGCCACCAGTGATCCCGGGCTAGCGGGAGGCGATGAGCAGTTCTTC
.,few,TRBJ2-1,13,TRBV27,CASSFGQPNEQFF,TGTGCCAGCAGTTTCGGACAGCCAAATGAGCAGTTCTTC
TRBD1,few,TRBJ2-3,17,TRBV3-1,CASSQYDRGRITDTQYF,TGTGCCAGCAGCCAATATGACAGGGGGCGCATAACAGATACGCAGTATTTT
TRBD1,.,TRBJ1-5,14,TRBV6-4,CASSVGRGLQPQHF,TGTGCCAGCAGTGTCGGTAGGGGGCTTCAGCCCCAGCATTTT
.,few,TRBJ1-6,12,TRBV20-1,CSALRAGSPLHF,TGCAGTGCTCTTAGGGCGGGTTCACCCCTCCACTTT
.,many,TRBJ2-5,15,TRBV18,CASSPLSVNQETQYF,TGTGCCAGCTCACCATTGAGCGTAAACCAAGAGACCCAGTACTTC
TRBD1,many,TRBJ1-2,13,TRBV10-3,CAISIDREHGYTF,TGTGCCATCAGTATAGACAGGGAGCACGGCTACACCTTC
.,few,TRBJ1-1,13,TRBV6-1,CASSRDIYTEAFF,TGTGCCAGCAGCCGCGATATCTACACTGAAGCTTTCTTT
TRBD2,many,TRBJ2-1,19,TRBV7-9,CASSLPGLDSTSSYNEQFF,TGTGCCAGCAGCCTACCGGGACTAGACTCAACTAGCTCCTACAATGAGCAGTTCTTC
.,few,TRBJ1-3,14,TRBV20-1,CSVTGASSGNTIYF,TGCAGTGTTACGGGAGCGAGCTCTGGAAACACCATATATTTT
.,.,TRBJ2-2,12,TRBV5-1,CASSLEPGELFF,TGCGCCAGCAGCTTGGAGCCCGGGGAGCTGTTTTTT
TRBD2,many,TRBJ2-3,19,TRBV2,CASSGWEASGSGDTDTQYF,TGTGCCAGCAGTGGGTGGGAGGCTAGCGGGAGTGGAGACACAGATACGCAGTATTTT
.,many,TRBJ1-5,14,TRBV2,CASSGQGNNQPQHF,TGTGCCAGCAGTGGTCAGGGAAACAATCAGCCCCAGCATTTT
TRBD2,few,TRBJ2-1,17,TRBV9,CASSVERRASGGNEQFF,TGTGCCAGCAGCGTAGAACGGCGGGCTAGCGGAGGCAATGAGCAGTTCTTC
.,.,TRBJ1-6,15,TRBV20-1,CSARGPGSYNSPLHF,TGCAGTGCTAGGGGTCCAGGCTCCTATAATTCACCCCTCCACTTT
.,few,TRBJ1-2,15,TRBV20-1,CSPGGGASPNYGYTF,TGCAGTCCGGGGGGGGGCGCGTCCCCAAACTATGGCTACACCTTC
.,.,TRBJ2-1,16,TRBV24-1,CATSAGRRTLYNEQFF,TGTGCCACCAGTGCGGGGAGGAGGACCCTATACAATGAGCAGTTCTTC
.,.,TRBJ2-1,15,TRBV7-3,CASSLHPGTPYEQFF,TGTGCCAGCAGCTTACACCCGGGGACCCCCTACGAGCAGTTCTTC
.,few,TRBJ1-4,14,TRBV20-1,CSATPLLTNEKLFF,TGCAGTGCTACCCCCTTATTAACTAATGAAAAACTGTTTTTT
.,once,TRBJ2-2,15,TRBV9,CASAVTGANTGELFF,TGTGCCAGCGCCGTTACAGGCGCGAACACCGGGGAGCTGTTTTTT
.,many,TRBJ1-2,14,TRBV27,CASSRDSSNYGYTF,TGTGCCAGCAGCCGTGACAGCAGTAACTATGGCTACACCTTC
.,.,TRBJ2-5,15,TRBV4-1,CASSQDREQQETQYF,TGCGCCAGCAGCCAAGATCGGGAGCAACAAGAGACCCAGTACTTC
.,many,TRBJ2-5,14,TRBV6-1,CASSPEGKRKTQYF,TGTGCCAGCAGCCCCGAAGGGAAGAGAAAGACCCAGTACTTC
.,many,TRBJ2-1,14,TRBV14,CASSQEASFLEQFF,TGTGCCAGCAGCCAGGAGGCCTCCTTCCTGGAGCAGTTCTTC
.,many,TRBJ2-3,15,TRBV5-4,CASSSQGPYTDTQYF,TGTGCCAGCAGCTCACAGGGACCCTACACAGATACGCAGTATTTT
.,few,TRBJ1-3,14,TRBV29-1,CSVDRISSGNTIYF,TGCAGCGTTGACCGAATCAGCTCTGGAAACACCATATATTTT
TRBD2,many,TRBJ2-1,16,TRBV28,CASTSSGTRGESEQFF,TGTGCCAGCACCTCATCCGGGACTAGGGGAGAGAGTGAGCAGTTCTTC
.,few,TRBJ2-1,17,TRBV27,CASSLSPSSSSYNEQFF,TGTGCCAGCAGTTTATCCCCTAGCAGCAGCTCCTACAATGAGCAGTTCTTC
.,few,TRBJ2-7,15,TRBV6-5,CASSYLGRDPYEQYF,TGTGCCAGCAGTTACCTCGGCAGGGACCCCTACGAGCAGTACTTC
.,.,TRBJ2-7,15,TRBV5-8,CASSLVGQLAGEQYF,TGTGCCAGCAGCTTGGTGGGACAACTCGCGGGGGAGCAGTACTTC
.,.,TRBJ2-1,14,TRBV19,CASSIYRALYEQFF,TGTGCCAGTAGTATTTATCGGGCTCTTTATGAGCAGTTCTTC
TRBD2,many,TRBJ2-1,12,TRBV30,CAWSGGGNEQFF,TGTGCCTGGAGTGGGGGGGGAAATGAGCAGTTCTTC
TRBD2,few,TRBJ2-2,16,TRBV7-8,CASSPRTSVFAGELFF,TGTGCCAGCAGCCCCAGGACTAGCGTCTTCGCCGGGGAGCTGTTTTTT
TRBD2,many,TRBJ2-4,17,TRBV20-1,CSARGLAGGMAKNIQYF,TGCAGTGCTAGAGGACTAGCGGGAGGTATGGCCAAAAACATTCAGTACTTC
.,many,TRBJ2-7,16,TRBV27,CASSTTLGWGEMEQYF,TGTGCCAGCAGCACTACACTCGGTTGGGGGGAGATGGAGCAGTACTTC
.,.,TRBJ1-4,12,TRBV29-1,CSVGGVNEKLFF,TGCAGCGTTGGCGGGGTGAATGAAAAACTGTTTTTT
.,many,TRBJ1-1,14,TRBV20-1,CSARDPGVVTEAFF,TGCAGTGCTAGAGACCCAGGGGTGGTCACTGAAGCTTTCTTT
.,many,TRBJ1-2,17,TRBV3-1,CASSQPSPRSANYGYTF,TGTGCCAGCAGCCAGCCCTCCCCGCGGTCGGCTAACTATGGCTACACCTTC
.,many,TRBJ2-7,13,TRBV20-1,CSARETSSYEQYF,TGCAGTGCTAGAGAGACAAGCTCCTACGAGCAGTACTTC
TRBD2,few,TRBJ2-5,17,TRBV4-1,CASSLGLAGIPYETQYF,TGCGCCAGCAGCCTGGGACTAGCGGGGATACCCTACGAGACCCAGTACTTC
.,.,TRBJ2-5,14,TRBV6-1,CASRTLVSSETQYF,TGTGCCAGCAGAACACTAGTTTCGTCAGAGACCCAGTACTTC
TRBD1,.,TRBJ2-7,16,TRBV6-2/TRBV6-3,CASQLRSGTGSPRQYF,TGTGCCAGCCAGTTACGATCTGGGACAGGCTCACCGCGGCAGTACTTC
.,few,TRBJ1-2,13,TRBV20-1,CKTETGTNYGYTF,TGCAAGACAGAAACGGGTACTAACTATGGCTACACCTTC
.,many,TRBJ2-3,11,TRBV29-1,CGGASANTQYF,TGCGGGGGGGCGAGCGCAAATACGCAGTATTTT
TRBD2,.,TRBJ2-1,14,TRBV29-1,CSVGGSSGRGEQFF,TGCAGCGTTGGGGGTTCTAGCGGGAGGGGTGAGCAGTTCTTC
TRBD1,many,TRBJ2-7,15,TRBV7-9,CASSLRGQGAYEQYF,TGTGCCAGCAGCTTACGGGGACAGGGGGCGTACGAGCAGTACTTC
.,.,TRBJ1-5,16,TRBV6-1,CASLGGGPYSNQPQHF,TGTGCCAGCTTAGGGGGGGGGCCTTATAGCAATCAGCCCCAGCATTTT
TRBD1,.,TRBJ2-7,13,TRBV7-9,CASSSGTGYDQYF,TGTGCCAGCAGTTCGGGGACAGGATACGATCAGTACTTC
.,.,TRBJ2-3,14,TRBV18,CASSPQQRIDTQYF,TGTGCCAGCTCACCACAGCAGCGTATTGATACGCAGTATTTT
.,many,TRBJ2-1,16,TRBV4-1,CASSRARGGSYNEQFF,TGCGCCAGCAGCCGTGCCAGGGGCGGGTCCTACAATGAGCAGTTCTTC
.,many,TRBJ2-2,14,TRBV7-3,CASRKGESTGELFF,TGTGCCAGCCGGAAGGGCGAGAGCACCGGGGAGCTGTTTTTT